This T cell receptor (beta chain) was sequenced during a study of blood T cell repertoires in COVID-19 (dated by TCRdb to the early 2020s). In the study overall: The collaborator samples originated in the United States, Italy and Spain and spanned the acute and convalescent phases of COVID-19. Samples were obtained from the ongoing ImmuneRACE study (first 160 participants) and from some 1,200 subjects provided by 6 global collaborators. Where available, HLA class I and class II types were obtained from metadata supplied by the sample provider rather than from assay-based typing. Subjects who had been exposed to COVID-19, were actively infected with it, or had recovered from it provided the deeply sampled blood TCRbeta repertoires that made up the dataset. The prospective study material was composed of cDNA or gDNA derived from T cells, B-cell-depleted T cells, or PBMCs. The sample metadata nearly always contained a de-identified subject ID, COVID-19 status, age in years and sex. The repertoires were released in a freely available public database intended as a resource for research on the immune response to SARS-CoV-2. The paper as a whole reports these results and caveats: The quantity of clinical and demographic metadata differed by source and by participant and was supplied without curation.

As concerns this clone: Its cognate antigen has yet to be identified. No quality values exist for individual bases; no much larger clone is one base distant.

V loses 2 bases, J loses 4 bases, and the germline ends lie 15 bases apart. Sequences SGHAT (CDR1) and FQNNGV (CDR2) are obtained from the germline V gene. The CDR3, cysteine through valine, is 15 amino acids long. Kept here is only the CDR3 DNA, which spans 45 bases and is read in frame from base 1. The immunoSEQ Assay, a bias-controlled multiplex PCR, was used to amplify TCRbeta CDR3 regions from genomic DNA. Regarding the original processing steps: Within the assay, amplification of reference gene primers was used to estimate how many nucleated cells each sample contained. To quantify the absolute abundance of each unique TCRbeta CDR3 rearrangement, sequence reads were collapsed and filtered. For each sample, productive Simpson clonality was calculated as the square root of Simpson's diversity index across productive rearrangements. In TCRdb, the immuneACCESS table is reduced to in-frame sequences with V and J assigned. These tables do not hold every clone; where another copy was compared, an unresolved V gene accounts for under half, and the others remain unexplained. V and J calls and clone size are given by that table; D and trimming were obtained from the DNA. For this sample there are 250,000 to 350,000 clones; around 80% appear just once. The top ten hold about 1.2% of the sample.

Whole blood was collected in K2EDTA tubes by collaborating institutions according to the institutions' own protocols. Collaborator samples were shipped for TCRbeta analysis as frozen whole blood, isolated PBMCs, or DNA extracted from either sample type. The chain is assembled from TRBV11-2 and TRBJ2-7; 8 matching bases give a weak D call of TRBD1. Input material: peripheral blood. The origin of this receptor is a woman between 50 and 59 years old with acute or convalescent COVID-19. The CDR3 sequence is CASSLPHRGGYEQYV. In nucleotides, the sequence is TGTGCCAGCAGCTTACCACACAGGGGGGGGTACGAGCAGTACGTC.